These T cell receptor beta chains were read from a single sample in a study of T cell clones after liver transplantation. Using immunoSEQ multiplex PCR, the repertoire was profiled, and TCRdb retains in-frame clones only, with some absent. Of about 120,000 clones listed, 90% were seen once; the top ten hold roughly 0.8%. Sequencing used CD4+ T cells from blood, obtained 12 months after liver transplant. The receptors were gathered from a human patient who received a liver transplant. The graft donor may be the source of some T cells. Each CDR3 is given with its conserved first and last residue. D genes are given only for firm matches. Rows give clone size only sometimes, using once, few, many, or a class for an expanded clone.

abundance	v_gene	j_gene	d_gene	CDR3aa	CDR3nt
NA	TRBV5-6	TRBJ2-5	TRBD1	CASSRTLQGKQTQYF	TGTGCCAGCAGCCGTACATTACAGGGGAAGCAGACCCAGTACTTC
NA	TRBV27	TRBJ2-7	NA	CASSFYGPLSYEQYF	TGTGCCAGCAGTTTCTACGGGCCCCTCTCCTACGAGCAGTACTTC
few	TRBV29-1	TRBJ1-1	TRBD1	CSVAGGDTEAFF	TGCAGCGTTGCAGGGGGCGACACTGAAGCTTTCTTT
NA	TRBV29-1	TRBJ2-2	NA	CSVRRPGNPPGELFF	TGCAGCGTCCGACGACCGGGAAACCCTCCCGGGGAGCTGTTTTTT
NA	TRBV19	TRBJ2-7	NA	CASSIGSAYEQYF	TGTGCCAGTAGTATTGGGTCGGCCTACGAGCAGTACTTC
NA	TRBV7-9	TRBJ1-1	TRBD1	CASSLDWTGGREAFF	TGTGCCAGCAGCTTAGACTGGACAGGGGGCAGAGAAGCTTTCTTT
NA	TRBV11-3	TRBJ1-1	NA	CASSLPGQVIEAFF	TGTGCCAGCAGCTTACCCGGGCAGGTCATTGAAGCTTTCTTT
NA	TRBV4-3	TRBJ2-1	NA	CASSQATEQFF	TGCGCCAGCAGCCAAGCGACTGAGCAGTTCTTC
once	TRBV10-3	TRBJ2-1	NA	CAIRGDSTLKQFF	TGTGCCATCAGGGGGGACTCTACTTTGAAGCAGTTCTTC
NA	TRBV30	TRBJ1-2	NA	CACRITPTYGYTF	TGTGCCTGCCGGATTACACCGACCTATGGCTACACCTTC
NA	TRBV5-1	TRBJ2-7	TRBD2	CASSTSGNSYEQYF	TGCGCCAGCAGCACTAGCGGGAACTCCTACGAGCAGTACTTC
NA	TRBV6-6	TRBJ2-2	NA	CASGQGAGELFF	TGTGCCAGCGGTCAAGGGGCCGGGGAGCTGTTTTTT
NA	TRBV30	TRBJ2-3	NA	CAWTLGTTDTQYF	TGTGCCTGGACCCTAGGGACTACAGATACGCAGTATTTT
NA	TRBV27	TRBJ2-2	NA	CASSVPRRTLKGTGELFF	TGTGCCAGCAGCGTACCCCGGAGGACACTAAAGGGCACCGGGGAGCTGTTTTTT
once	TRBV28	TRBJ2-2	NA	CASRLVGVGPNTGELFF	TGTGCCAGCAGATTAGTCGGGGTAGGCCCGAACACCGGGGAGCTGTTTTTT
NA	TRBV5-4	TRBJ1-3	NA	CASSFPGVSGNTIYF	TGTGCCAGCAGCTTCCCAGGGGTATCGGGAAACACCATATATTTT
NA	TRBV7-9	TRBJ2-3	NA	CASSPSGPDTQYF	TGTGCCAGCAGCCCAAGCGGGCCAGATACGCAGTATTTT
once	TRBV4-2	TRBJ2-2	TRBD2	CASSQDGAGETGELFF	TGTGCCAGCAGCCAAGACGGTGCGGGAGAAACCGGGGAGCTGTTTTTT
NA	TRBV29-1	TRBJ2-2	TRBD1	CSVGDRADTGELFF	TGCAGCGTTGGGGACAGGGCCGACACCGGGGAGCTGTTTTTT
NA	TRBV6-1	TRBJ1-1	TRBD1	CASSAGQVGSEAFF	TGTGCCAGCAGTGCGGGACAGGTGGGATCTGAAGCTTTCTTT
NA	TRBV6-5	TRBJ1-5	NA	CASSYSTAGHQPQHF	TGTGCCAGCAGTTACTCGACGGCAGGGCATCAGCCCCAGCATTTT
NA	TRBV6-4	TRBJ2-3	NA	CASSAEFSDTQYF	TGTGCCAGCAGTGCTGAGTTTTCAGATACGCAGTATTTT
NA	TRBV4-1	TRBJ1-1	TRBD1	CASSQLGTEQNTEAFF	TGCGCCAGCAGCCAACTTGGGACAGAACAGAACACTGAAGCTTTCTTT
NA	TRBV12-5	TRBJ2-5	NA	CASGLEETQYF	TGTGCTAGTGGTCTCGAGGAGACCCAGTACTTC
once	TRBV28	TRBJ1-3	NA	CASSLTVNSGNTIYF	TGTGCCAGCAGTTTAACGGTGAACTCTGGAAACACCATATATTTT
NA	TRBV19	TRBJ1-2	NA	CASRERVIYGYTF	TGTGCCAGTAGGGAAAGGGTGATCTATGGCTACACCTTC
NA	TRBV28	TRBJ1-1	TRBD1	CASSTIDRANTEAFF	TGTGCCAGCAGTACAATCGACAGGGCGAACACTGAAGCTTTCTTT
NA	TRBV27	TRBJ1-2	NA	CASSPRGGRSYGYTF	TGTGCCAGCAGCCCCCGGGGGGGCAGGAGCTATGGCTACACCTTC
NA	TRBV2	TRBJ2-7	NA	CASSRRVNYEQYF	TGTGCCAGCAGTAGACGGGTGAACTACGAGCAGTACTTC
few	TRBV7-9	TRBJ1-5	NA	CASSLEGGSQPQHF	TGTGCCAGCAGCTTGGAGGGGGGAAGTCAGCCCCAGCATTTT
NA	TRBV5-1	TRBJ2-2	NA	CASSLDQGNTGELFF	TGCGCCAGCAGCTTGGATCAGGGCAACACCGGGGAGCTGTTTTTT
NA	TRBV28	TRBJ2-7	TRBD1	CASNPTGQGRYEQYF	TGTGCCAGCAATCCTACGGGACAGGGGCGCTACGAGCAGTACTTC
NA	TRBV5-5	TRBJ2-7	NA	CASSLDQQNSYEQYF	TGTGCCAGCAGCTTGGACCAACAGAACTCCTACGAGCAGTACTTC
NA	TRBV11-2	TRBJ1-2	NA	CASSSLRGYYGYTF	TGTGCCAGCAGCTCCTTGAGGGGATACTATGGCTACACCTTC
NA	TRBV6-5	TRBJ2-1	NA	CASSYRGSGSYNEQFF	TGTGCCAGCAGTTACCGGGGGTCAGGGAGCTACAATGAGCAGTTCTTC
NA	TRBV4-1	TRBJ2-2	TRBD2	CASSQGLAGVTGELFF	TGCGCCAGCAGCCAAGGGCTAGCGGGAGTTACCGGGGAGCTGTTTTTT
NA	TRBV11-2	TRBJ2-1	NA	CASSLERGGAGFYNEQFF	TGTGCCAGCAGCTTAGAGAGGGGCGGGGCGGGATTTTACAATGAGCAGTTCTTC
NA	TRBV4-2	TRBJ2-1	NA	CASSAGTDLAEQFF	TGTGCCAGCAGCGCCGGGACCGACCTCGCTGAGCAGTTCTTC
NA	TRBV27	TRBJ2-1	NA	CASSLAIARDDEQFF	TGTGCCAGCAGTTTAGCCATAGCACGCGACGATGAGCAGTTCTTC
NA	TRBV7-8	TRBJ1-5	TRBD1	CASSLARGLQPQHF	TGTGCCAGCAGCTTAGCTAGGGGGCTCCAGCCCCAGCATTTT
NA	TRBV28	TRBJ1-1	TRBD1	CASSFDQGVPEAFF	TGTGCCAGCAGTTTTGACCAGGGGGTCCCTGAAGCTTTCTTT
NA	TRBV5-1	TRBJ2-7	NA	CASRRRDGSSYEQYF	TGCGCCAGCAGACGGCGGGACGGCAGCTCCTACGAGCAGTACTTC
once	TRBV7-9	TRBJ2-7	NA	CASSLWTASYEQYF	TGTGCCAGCAGCCTCTGGACAGCCTCCTACGAGCAGTACTTC
NA	TRBV5-1	TRBJ2-3	NA	CASILDNTDTQYF	TGCGCCAGCATCTTGGATAACACAGATACGCAGTATTTT